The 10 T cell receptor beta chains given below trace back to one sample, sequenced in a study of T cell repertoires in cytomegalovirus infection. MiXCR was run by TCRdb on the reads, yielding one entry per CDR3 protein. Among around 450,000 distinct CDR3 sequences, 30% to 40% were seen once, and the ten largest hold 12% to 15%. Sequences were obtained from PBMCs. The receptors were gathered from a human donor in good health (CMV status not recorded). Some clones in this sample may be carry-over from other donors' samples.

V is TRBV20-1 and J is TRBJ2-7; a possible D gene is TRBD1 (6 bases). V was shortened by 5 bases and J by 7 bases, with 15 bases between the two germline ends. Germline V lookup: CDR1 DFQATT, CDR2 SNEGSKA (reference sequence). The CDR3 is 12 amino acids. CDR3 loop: CSAPETGWEQYF. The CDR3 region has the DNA TGCAGTGCTCCAGAGACAGGTTGGGAGCAGTACTTC.

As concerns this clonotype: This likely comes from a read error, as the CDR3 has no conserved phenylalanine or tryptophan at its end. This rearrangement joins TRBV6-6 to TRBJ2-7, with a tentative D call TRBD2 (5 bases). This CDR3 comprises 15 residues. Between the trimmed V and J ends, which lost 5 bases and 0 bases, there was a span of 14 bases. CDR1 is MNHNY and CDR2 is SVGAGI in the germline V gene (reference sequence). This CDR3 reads CASSVGTAGSYEQYL. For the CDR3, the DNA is TGTGCCAGCAGTGTCGGCACGGCGGGCTCCTACGAGCAGTACTTA.

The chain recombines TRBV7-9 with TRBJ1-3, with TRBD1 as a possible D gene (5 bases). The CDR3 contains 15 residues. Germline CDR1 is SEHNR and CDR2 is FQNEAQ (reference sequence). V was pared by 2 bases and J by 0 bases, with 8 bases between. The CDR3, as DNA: TGTGCCAGCAGCTTACGGGACCGCTCTGGAAACACCATATATTTT. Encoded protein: CASSLRDRSGNTIYF.

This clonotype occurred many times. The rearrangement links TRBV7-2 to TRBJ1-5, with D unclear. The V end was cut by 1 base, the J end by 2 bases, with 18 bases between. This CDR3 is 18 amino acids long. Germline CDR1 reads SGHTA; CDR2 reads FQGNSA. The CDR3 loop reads CASSLGLGVGYGNQPQHF. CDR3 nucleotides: TGTGCCAGCAGCTTAGGTTTAGGCGTAGGATATGGCAATCAGCCCCAGCATTTT. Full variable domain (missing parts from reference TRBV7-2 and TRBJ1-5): GAGVSQSPSNKVTEKGKDVELRCDPISGHTALYWYRQSLGQGLEFLIYFQGNSAPDKSGLPSDRFSAERTGGSVSTLTIQRTQQEDSAVYLCASSLGLGVGYGNQPQHFGDGTRLSIL.

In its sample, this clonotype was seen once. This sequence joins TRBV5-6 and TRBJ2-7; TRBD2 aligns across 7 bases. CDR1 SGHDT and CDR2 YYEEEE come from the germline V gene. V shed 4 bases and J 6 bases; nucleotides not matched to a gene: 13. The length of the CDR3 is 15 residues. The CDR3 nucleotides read TGTGCCAGCAGCGGGGGGGGGAGACGCATGAGCGAGCAGTACTTC. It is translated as CASSGGGRRMSEQYF.

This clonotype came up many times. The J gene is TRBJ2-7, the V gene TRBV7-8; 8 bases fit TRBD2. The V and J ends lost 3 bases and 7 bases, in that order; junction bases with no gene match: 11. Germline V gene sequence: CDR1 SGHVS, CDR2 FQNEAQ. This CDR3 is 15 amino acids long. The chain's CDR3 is CASSFALAGSKEQYF. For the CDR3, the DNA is TGTGCCAGCAGCTTTGCGCTAGCGGGCTCGAAGGAGCAGTACTTC.

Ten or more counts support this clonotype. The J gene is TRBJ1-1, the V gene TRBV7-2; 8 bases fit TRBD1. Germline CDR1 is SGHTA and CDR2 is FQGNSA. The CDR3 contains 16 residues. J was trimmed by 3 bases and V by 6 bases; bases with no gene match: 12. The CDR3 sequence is CASSRRTGSSHTEAFF. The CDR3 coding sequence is TGTGCCAGCAGTCGGAGGACAGGGTCGTCGCACACTGAAGCTTTCTTT.

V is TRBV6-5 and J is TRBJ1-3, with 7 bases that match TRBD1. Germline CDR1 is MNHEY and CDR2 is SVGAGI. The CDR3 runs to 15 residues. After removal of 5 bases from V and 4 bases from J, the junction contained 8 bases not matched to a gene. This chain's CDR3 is CASSRNRGAGNTIYF. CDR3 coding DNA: TGTGCCAGCAGTCGGAACAGGGGAGCCGGAAACACCATATATTTT.

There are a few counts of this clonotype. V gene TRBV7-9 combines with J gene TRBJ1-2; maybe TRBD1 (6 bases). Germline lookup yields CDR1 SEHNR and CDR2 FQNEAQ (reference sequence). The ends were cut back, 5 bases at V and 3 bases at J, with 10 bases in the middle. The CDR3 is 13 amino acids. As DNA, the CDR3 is TGTGCCAGCAGCCGAGGACAGCACTATGGCTACACCTTC. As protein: CASSRGQHYGYTF.

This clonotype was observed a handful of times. As DNA, the CDR3 is TGTGCCAGCAGCCACGGGGTGGGGGCCACAGGGTCTCGTGGAAACACCATATATTTT. Amino acids: CASSHGVGATGSRGNTIYF. This chain uses TRBV6-6 with TRBJ1-3; D possibly corresponds to TRBD1 (6 bases). CDR3 length: 19 amino acids. Germline assignment: CDR1 MNHNY and CDR2 SVGAGI (reference sequence). V gave up 6 bases and J gave up 3 bases, with 27 bases separating them.